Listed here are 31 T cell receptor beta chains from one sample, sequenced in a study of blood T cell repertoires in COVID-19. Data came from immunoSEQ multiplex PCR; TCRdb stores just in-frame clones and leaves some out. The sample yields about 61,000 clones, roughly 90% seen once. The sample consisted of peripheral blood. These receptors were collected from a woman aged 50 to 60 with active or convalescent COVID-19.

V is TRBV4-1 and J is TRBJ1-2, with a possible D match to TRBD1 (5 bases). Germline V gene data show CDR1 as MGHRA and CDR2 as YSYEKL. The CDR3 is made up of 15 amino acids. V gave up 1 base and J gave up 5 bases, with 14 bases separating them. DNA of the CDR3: TGCGCCAGCAGCCAAGTCCTGGACACGAATTATGGCTACACCTTC. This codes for CASSQVLDTNYGYTF.

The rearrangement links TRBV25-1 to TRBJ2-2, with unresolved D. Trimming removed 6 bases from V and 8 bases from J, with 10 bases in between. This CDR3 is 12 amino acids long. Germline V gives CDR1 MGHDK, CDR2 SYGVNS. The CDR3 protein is CASSATRGELFF. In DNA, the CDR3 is TGTGCCAGCAGCGCAACGAGGGGGGAGCTGTTTTTT.

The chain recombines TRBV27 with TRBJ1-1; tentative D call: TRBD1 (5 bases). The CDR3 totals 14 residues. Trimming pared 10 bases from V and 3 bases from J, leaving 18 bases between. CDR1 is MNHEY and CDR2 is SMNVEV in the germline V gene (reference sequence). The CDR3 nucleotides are TGTGCCACCCAGGGAATCCTCCCCTACACTGAAGCTTTCTTT. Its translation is CATQGILPYTEAFF.

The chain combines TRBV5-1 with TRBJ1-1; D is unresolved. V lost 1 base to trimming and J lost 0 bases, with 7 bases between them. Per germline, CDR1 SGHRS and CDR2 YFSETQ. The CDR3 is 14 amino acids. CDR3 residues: CASSLFVMNTEAFF. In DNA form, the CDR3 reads TGCGCCAGCAGCTTGTTCGTTATGAACACTGAAGCTTTCTTT. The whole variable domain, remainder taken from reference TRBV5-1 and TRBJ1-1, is KAGVTQTPRYLIKTRGQQVTLSCSPISGHRSVSWYQQTPGQGLQFLFEYFSETQRNKGNFPGRFSGRQFSNSRSEMNVSTLELGDSALYLCASSLFVMNTEAFFGQGTRLTVV.

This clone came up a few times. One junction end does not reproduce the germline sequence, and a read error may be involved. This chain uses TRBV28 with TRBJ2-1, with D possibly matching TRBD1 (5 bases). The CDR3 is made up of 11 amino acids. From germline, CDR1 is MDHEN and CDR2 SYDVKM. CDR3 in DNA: TGTGCCAGCAGTTTGGGGCCAGTTTGGGTCTTC. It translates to CASSLGPVWVF.

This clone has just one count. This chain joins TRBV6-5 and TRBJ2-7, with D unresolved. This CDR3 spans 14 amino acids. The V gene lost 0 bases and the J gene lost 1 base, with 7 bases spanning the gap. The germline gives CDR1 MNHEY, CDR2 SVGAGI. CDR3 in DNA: TGTGCCAGCAGTTACTCGCTGACTTCCTACGAGCAGTACTTC. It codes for CASSYSLTSYEQYF.

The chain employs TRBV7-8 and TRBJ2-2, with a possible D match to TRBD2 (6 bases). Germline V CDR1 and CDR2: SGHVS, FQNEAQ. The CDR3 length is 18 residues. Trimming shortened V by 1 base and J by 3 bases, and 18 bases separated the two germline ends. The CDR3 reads CASSLEPWREWDTGELFF. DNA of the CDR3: TGTGCCAGCAGCTTAGAACCCTGGAGGGAATGGGACACCGGGGAGCTGTTTTTT. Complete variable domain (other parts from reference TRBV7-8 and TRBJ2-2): GAGVSQSPRYKVAKRGQDVALRCDPISGHVSLFWYQQALGQGPEFLTYFQNEAQLDKSGLPSDRFFAERPEGSVSTLKIQRTQQEDSAVYLCASSLEPWREWDTGELFFGEGSRLTVL.

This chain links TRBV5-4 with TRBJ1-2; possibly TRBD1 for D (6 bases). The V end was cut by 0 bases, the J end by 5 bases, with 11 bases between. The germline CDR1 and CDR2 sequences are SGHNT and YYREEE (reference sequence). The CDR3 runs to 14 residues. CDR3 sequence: CASSLAGVVYGYTF. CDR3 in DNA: TGTGCCAGCAGCTTGGCAGGGGTAGTTTATGGCTACACCTTC.

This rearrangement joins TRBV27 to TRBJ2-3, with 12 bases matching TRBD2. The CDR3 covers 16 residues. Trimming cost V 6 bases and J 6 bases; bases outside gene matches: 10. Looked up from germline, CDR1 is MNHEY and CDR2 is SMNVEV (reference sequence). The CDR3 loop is CASSLIGLAGLDTQYF. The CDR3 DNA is TGTGCCAGCAGCCTTATAGGACTAGCGGGACTGGATACGCAGTATTTT.

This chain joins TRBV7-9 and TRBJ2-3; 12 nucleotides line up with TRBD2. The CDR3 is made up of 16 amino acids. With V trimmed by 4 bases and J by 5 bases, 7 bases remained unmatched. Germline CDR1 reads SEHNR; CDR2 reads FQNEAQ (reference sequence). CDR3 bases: TGTGCCAGCAGCTCCCTAGCGGGGGGGAAAGGAGATACGCAGTATTTT. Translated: CASSSLAGGKGDTQYF. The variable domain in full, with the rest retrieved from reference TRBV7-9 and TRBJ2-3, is DTGVSQNPRHKITKRGQNVTFRCDPISEHNRLYWYRQTLGQGPEFLTYFQNEAQLEKSRLLSDRFSAERPKGSFSTLEIQRTEQGDSAMYLCASSSLAGGKGDTQYFGPGTRLTVL.

The CDR3 DNA reads as TGTGCCAGTAGTATGAGAGTCGGGGGAAACTACGAGCAGTACTTC. This encodes CASSMRVGGNYEQYF. The gene calls are TRBV19 and TRBJ2-7; perhaps TRBD2 as D (6 bases). Germline CDR1 reads LNHDA; CDR2 reads SQIVND (reference sequence). The V gene lost 3 bases and the J gene lost 3 bases, with 15 bases spanning the gap. This CDR3 has 15 residues.

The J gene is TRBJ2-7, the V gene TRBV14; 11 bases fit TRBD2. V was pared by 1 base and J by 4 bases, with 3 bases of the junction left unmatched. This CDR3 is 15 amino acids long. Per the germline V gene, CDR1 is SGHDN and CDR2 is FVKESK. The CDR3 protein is CASSQAGLAAYEQYF. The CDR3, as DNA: TGTGCCAGCAGCCAAGCGGGACTAGCGGCTTACGAGCAGTACTTC.

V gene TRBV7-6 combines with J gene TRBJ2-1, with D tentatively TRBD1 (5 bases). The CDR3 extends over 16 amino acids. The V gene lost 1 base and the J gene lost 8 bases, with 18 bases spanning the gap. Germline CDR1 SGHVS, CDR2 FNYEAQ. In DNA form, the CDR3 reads TGTGCCAGCAGCTTAGTTGTCTGGGGCAGGTCCGATGAGCAGTTCTTC. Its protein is CASSLVVWGRSDEQFF.

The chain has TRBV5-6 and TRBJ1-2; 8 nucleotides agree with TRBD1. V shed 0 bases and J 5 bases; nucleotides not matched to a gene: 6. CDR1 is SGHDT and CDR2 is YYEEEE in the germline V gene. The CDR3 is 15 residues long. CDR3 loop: CASSLVSGGLYGYTF. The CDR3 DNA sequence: TGTGCCAGCAGCTTGGTCTCAGGGGGCCTATATGGCTACACCTTC.

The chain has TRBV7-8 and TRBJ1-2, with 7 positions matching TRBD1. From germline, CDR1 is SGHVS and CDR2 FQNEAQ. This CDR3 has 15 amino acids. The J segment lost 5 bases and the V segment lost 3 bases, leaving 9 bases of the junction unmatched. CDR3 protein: CASSLRETGPYGYTF. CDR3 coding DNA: TGTGCCAGCAGCTTGAGAGAGACAGGGCCTTATGGCTACACCTTC.

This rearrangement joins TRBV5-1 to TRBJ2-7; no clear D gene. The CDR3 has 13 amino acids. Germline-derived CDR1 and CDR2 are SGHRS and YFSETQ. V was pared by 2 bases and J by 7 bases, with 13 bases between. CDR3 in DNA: TGCGCCAGCAGCTTTTCACTCCCCGGGGAGCAGTACTTC. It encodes CASSFSLPGEQYF.

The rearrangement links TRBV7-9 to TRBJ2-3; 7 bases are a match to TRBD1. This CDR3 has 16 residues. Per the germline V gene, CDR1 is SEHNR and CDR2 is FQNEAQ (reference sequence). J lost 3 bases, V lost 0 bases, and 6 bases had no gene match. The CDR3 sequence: CASSLAEGAVTDTQYF. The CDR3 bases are TGTGCCAGCAGCTTAGCAGAGGGGGCCGTTACAGATACGCAGTATTTT.

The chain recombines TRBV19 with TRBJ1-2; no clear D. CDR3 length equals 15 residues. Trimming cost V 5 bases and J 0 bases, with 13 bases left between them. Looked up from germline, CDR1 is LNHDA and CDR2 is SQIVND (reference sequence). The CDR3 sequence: CASSRESEPNYGYTF. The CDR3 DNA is TGTGCCAGTAGTCGCGAGTCGGAGCCTAACTATGGCTACACCTTC.

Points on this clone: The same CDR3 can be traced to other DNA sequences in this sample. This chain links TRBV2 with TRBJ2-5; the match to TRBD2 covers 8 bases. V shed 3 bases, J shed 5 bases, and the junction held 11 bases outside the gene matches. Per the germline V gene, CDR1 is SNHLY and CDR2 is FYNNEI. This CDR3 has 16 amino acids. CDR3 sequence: CASSEAALAGPETQYF. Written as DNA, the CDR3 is TGTGCCAGCAGTGAGGCGGCGCTAGCGGGTCCGGAGACCCAGTACTTC.

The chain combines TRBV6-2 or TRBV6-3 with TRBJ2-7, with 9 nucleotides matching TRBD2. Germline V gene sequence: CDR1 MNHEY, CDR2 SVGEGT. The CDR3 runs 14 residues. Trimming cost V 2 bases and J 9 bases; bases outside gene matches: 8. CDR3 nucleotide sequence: TGTGCCAGCAGTTACGGAGCGGGAGGACCTCGGCAGTACTTC. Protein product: CASSYGAGGPRQYF.

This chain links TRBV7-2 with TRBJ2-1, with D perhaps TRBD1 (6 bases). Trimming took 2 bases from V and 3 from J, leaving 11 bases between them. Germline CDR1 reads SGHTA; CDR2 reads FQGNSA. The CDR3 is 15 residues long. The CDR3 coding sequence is TGTGCCAGCAGCTTATGGAAGACAGGCTACAATGAGCAGTTCTTC. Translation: CASSLWKTGYNEQFF.

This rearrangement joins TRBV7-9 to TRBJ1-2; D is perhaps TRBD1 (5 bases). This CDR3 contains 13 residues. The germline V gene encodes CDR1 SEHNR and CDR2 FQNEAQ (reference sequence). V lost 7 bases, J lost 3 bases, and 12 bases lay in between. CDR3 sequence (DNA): TGTGCCAGCAACGGGGGGAAATACTATGGCTACACCTTC. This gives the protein CASNGGKYYGYTF.

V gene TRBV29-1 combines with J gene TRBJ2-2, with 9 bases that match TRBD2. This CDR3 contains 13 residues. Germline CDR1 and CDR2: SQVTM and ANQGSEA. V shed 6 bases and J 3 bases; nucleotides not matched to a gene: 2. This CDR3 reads CSVAGGYTGELFF. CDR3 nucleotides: TGCAGCGTCGCGGGAGGGTACACCGGGGAGCTGTTTTTT.

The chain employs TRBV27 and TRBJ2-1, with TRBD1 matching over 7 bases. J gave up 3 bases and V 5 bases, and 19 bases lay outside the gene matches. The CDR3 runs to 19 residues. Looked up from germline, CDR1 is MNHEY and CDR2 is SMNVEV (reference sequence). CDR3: CASSRRTGQFSLYYNEQFF. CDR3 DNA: TGTGCCAGCAGTAGAAGGACGGGACAGTTCTCCCTCTACTACAATGAGCAGTTCTTC.

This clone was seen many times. DNA for the CDR3: TGTGCCAGCAGTCCCCTGGGGGGACAGAACTATGGCTACACCTTC. Protein sequence: CASSPLGGQNYGYTF. V usage is TRBV25-1 and J usage is TRBJ1-2, with TRBD1 matching 7 bases. The V segment lost 5 bases and the J segment 2 bases; nucleotides outside the gene matches: 8. The V gene's germline CDR1 is MGHDK and CDR2 SYGVNS. The CDR3 extends over 15 amino acids.

The CDR3 DNA is TGTGCCAGCTCACCTGCAGGGAAGGGCTATGGCTACACCTTC. Its protein product is CASSPAGKGYGYTF. V and J are TRBV18 and TRBJ1-2, with D possibly being TRBD1 (5 bases). CDR1 is KGHSH and CDR2 is LQKENI in the germline V gene. This CDR3 contains 14 residues. V was trimmed by 3 bases and J by 4 bases, leaving 12 bases between them.

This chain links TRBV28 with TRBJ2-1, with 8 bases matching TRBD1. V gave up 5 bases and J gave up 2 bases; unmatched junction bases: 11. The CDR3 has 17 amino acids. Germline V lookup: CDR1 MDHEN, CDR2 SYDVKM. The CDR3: CASSPRQGPTAYNEQFF. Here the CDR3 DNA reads TGTGCCAGCAGTCCTAGACAGGGGCCCACCGCCTACAATGAGCAGTTCTTC.

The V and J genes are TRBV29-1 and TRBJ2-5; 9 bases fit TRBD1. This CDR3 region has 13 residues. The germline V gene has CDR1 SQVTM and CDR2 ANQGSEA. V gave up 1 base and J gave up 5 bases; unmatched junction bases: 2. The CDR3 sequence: CSVEGTGAETQYF. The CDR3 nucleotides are TGCAGCGTTGAAGGGACAGGGGCTGAGACCCAGTACTTC.

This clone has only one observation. CDR3 nucleotide sequence: TGTGCCTGGAGTCCCCATTCCTCACCCCTCCACTTT. It codes for CAWSPHSSPLHF. This chain links TRBV30 with TRBJ1-6, with D hard to call. Trimming left V 2 bases short and J 10 bases short, with 9 bases between. The CDR3 runs to 12 residues. CDR1 and CDR2 (germline): GTSNPN, SVGIG (reference sequence). Full variable domain (outside the CDR3, taken from reference TRBV30 and TRBJ1-6): SQTIHQWPATLVQPVGSPLSLECTVEGTSNPNLYWYRQAAGRGLQLLFYSVGIGQISSEVPQNLSASRPQDRQFILSSKKLLLSDSGFYLCAWSPHSSPLHFGNGTRLTVT.

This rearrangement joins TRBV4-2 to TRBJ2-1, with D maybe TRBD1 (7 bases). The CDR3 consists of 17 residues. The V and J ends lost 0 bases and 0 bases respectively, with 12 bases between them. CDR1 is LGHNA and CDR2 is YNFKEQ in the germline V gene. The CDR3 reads CASSQDPGGSSYNEQFF. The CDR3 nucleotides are TGTGCCAGCAGCCAAGATCCAGGGGGGTCCTCCTACAATGAGCAGTTCTTC.

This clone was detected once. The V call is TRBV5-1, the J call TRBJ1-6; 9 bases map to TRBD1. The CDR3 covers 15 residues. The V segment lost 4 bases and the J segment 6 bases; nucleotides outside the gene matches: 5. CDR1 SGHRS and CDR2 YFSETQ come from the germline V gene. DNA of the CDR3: TGCGCCAGCAGCGCGGGGACAGGGAGTAATTCACCCCTCCACTTT. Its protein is CASSAGTGSNSPLHF.